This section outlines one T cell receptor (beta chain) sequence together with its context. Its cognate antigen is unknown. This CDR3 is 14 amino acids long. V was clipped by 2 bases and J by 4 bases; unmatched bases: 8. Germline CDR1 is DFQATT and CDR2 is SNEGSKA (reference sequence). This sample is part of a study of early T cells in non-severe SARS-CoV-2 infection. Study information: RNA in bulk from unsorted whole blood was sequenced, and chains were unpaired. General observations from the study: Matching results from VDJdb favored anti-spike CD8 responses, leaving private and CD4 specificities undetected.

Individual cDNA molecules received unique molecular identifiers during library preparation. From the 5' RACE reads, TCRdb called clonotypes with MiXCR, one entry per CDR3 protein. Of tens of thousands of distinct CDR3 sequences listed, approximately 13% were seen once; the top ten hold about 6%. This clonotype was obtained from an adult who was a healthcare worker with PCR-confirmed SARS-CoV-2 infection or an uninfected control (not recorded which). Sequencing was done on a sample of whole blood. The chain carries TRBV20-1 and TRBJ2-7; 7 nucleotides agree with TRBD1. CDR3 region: CSARLPGQSYEQYF. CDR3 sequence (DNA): TGCAGTGCTAGACTACCGGGACAGTCGTACGAGCAGTACTTC.